This TCR beta chain stems from a study of immune heterogeneity within non-small cell lung tumors. For the study at large: Squamous cell carcinomas accounted for 4 of the tumors, non-squamous carcinomas for 10, and 1 was not otherwise specified.

It was a multiplex PCR that amplified TCR beta CDR3, with 32 V and 13 J primers. MiXCR, applied by TCRdb to the multiplex PCR reads, yields one record per CDR3 protein. The data hold over 1,000 distinct CDR3 sequences, with roughly 30% observed a single time. Notes on the study in general: Identical dominant CDR3 beta clonotypes recurred among a patient's tumor sites, alongside site-unique high-frequency clones. Local tumor mutational burden correlated moderately but significantly with local T-cell clonality (R about 0.35).

Bulk tumor genomic DNA was the template, and each sample received about 600 ng. Multiple biopsies spaced far apart were taken from each primary tumor during surgery. Their non-small cell lung cancer was newly diagnosed and untreated, and the patients underwent curative surgery. There were under 19 donors in total. They were all newly diagnosed non-small cell lung cancer patients undergoing surgery with curative intent. The CDR3 runs to 15 residues. Germline assignment: CDR1 GTSNPN and CDR2 SVGIG (reference sequence). Between the trimmed V and J ends, which lost 2 bases and 2 bases, there was a span of 13 bases. Comments on this clonotype: Its antigen is undetermined.

The chain has TRBV30 and TRBJ1-5; no definite D call. The clonotype comes from a man in his sixties with non-small cell lung cancer. Source material: lung tumor tissue. The CDR3 DNA reads as TGTGCCTGGAGTCCGCGGGCGGGCGGCAATCAGCCCCAGCATTTT. It encodes CAWSPRAGGNQPQHF. Full variable domain (missing parts from reference TRBV30 and TRBJ1-5): SQTIHQWPATLVQPVGSPLSLECTVEGTSNPNLYWYRQAAGRGLQLLFYSVGIGQISSEVPQNLSASRPQDRQFILSSKKLLLSDSGFYLCAWSPRAGGNQPQHFGDGTRLSIL.